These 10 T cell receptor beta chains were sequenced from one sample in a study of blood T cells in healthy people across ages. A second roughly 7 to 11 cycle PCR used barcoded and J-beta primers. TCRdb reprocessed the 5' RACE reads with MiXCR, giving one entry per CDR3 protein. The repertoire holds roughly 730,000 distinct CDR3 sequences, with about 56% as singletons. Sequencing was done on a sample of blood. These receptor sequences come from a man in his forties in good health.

CDR3 DNA sequence: TGTGCCACCAGCAGAGATACAGCACAAGTAGCCAAAAACATTCAGTACTTC. Translated, it gives CATSRDTAQVAKNIQYF. The chain couples TRBV15 to TRBJ2-4; unclear D gene. The germline gives CDR1 LNHNV, CDR2 YYDKDF (reference sequence). Between the trimmed V and J ends, which lost 0 bases and 0 bases, there was a span of 12 bases. The length of the CDR3 is 17 residues.

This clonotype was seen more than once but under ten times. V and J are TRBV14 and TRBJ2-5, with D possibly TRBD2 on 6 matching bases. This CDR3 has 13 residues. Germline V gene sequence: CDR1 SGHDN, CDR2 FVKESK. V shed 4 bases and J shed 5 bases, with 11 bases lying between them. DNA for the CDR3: TGTGCCAGCAGCCCCGGGAGTCGGGAGACCCAGTACTTC. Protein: CASSPGSRETQYF.

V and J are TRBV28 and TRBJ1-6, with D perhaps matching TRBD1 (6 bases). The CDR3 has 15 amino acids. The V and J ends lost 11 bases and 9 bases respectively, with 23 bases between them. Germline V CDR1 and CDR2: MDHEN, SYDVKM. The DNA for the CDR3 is TGTGCCGCCGGGTCCGACAGGACTCTTGTTTCACCCCTCCACTTT. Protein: CAAGSDRTLVSPLHF.

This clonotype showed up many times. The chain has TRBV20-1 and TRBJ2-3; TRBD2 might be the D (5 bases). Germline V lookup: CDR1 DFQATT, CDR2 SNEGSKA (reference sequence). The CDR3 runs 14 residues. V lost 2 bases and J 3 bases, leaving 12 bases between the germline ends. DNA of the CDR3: TGCAGTGCTAGACCTAGCTTGCGAACAGATACGCAGTATTTT. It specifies CSARPSLRTDTQYF.

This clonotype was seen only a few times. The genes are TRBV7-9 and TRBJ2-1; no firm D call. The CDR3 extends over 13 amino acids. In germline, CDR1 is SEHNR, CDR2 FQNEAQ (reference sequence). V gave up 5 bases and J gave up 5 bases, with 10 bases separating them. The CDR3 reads CASSQRTHNEQFF. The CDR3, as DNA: TGTGCCAGCAGCCAGAGGACCCACAATGAGCAGTTCTTC.

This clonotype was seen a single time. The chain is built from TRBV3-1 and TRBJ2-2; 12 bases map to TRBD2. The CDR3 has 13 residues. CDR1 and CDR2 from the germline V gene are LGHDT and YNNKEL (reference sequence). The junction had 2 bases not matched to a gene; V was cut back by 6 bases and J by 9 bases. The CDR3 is CASSLAGGRELFF. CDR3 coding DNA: TGTGCCAGCAGTCTAGCGGGGGGGCGGGAGCTGTTTTTT.

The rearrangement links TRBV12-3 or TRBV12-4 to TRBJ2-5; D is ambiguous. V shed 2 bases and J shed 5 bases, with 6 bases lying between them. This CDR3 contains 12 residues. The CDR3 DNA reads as TGTGCCAGCAGTTTAACACACGAGACCCAGTACTTC. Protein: CASSLTHETQYF.

The CDR3 sequence is CASSEDFRAFF. Written as DNA, the CDR3 is TGTGCCAGCAGTGAGGATTTCAGGGCTTTCTTT. The V call is TRBV6-1, the J call TRBJ1-1; D ambiguous. The CDR3 has 11 residues. Trimming took off 3 bases at V and 11 bases at J, with 10 bases between the two ends. CDR1 and CDR2 (germline): MNHNS, SASEGT.

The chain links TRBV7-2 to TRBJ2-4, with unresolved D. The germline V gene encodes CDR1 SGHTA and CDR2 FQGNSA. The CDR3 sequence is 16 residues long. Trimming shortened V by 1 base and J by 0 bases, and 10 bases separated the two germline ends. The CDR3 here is CASSLDGQIAKNIQYF. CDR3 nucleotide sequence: TGTGCCAGCAGCTTAGATGGCCAGATAGCCAAAAACATTCAGTACTTC.

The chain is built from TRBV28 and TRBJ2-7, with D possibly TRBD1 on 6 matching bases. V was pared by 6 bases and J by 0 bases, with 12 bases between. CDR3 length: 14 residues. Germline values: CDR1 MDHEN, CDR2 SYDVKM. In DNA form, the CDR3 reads TGTGCCAGCAGAGTCGACAGGACCTCCTACGAGCAGTACTTC. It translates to CASRVDRTSYEQYF.